The 21 T cell receptor beta chains below all came from one sample that was sequenced in a study of shared clonotypes between healthy human individuals. TCRdb's table, derived via immunoSEQ multiplex PCR, lists solely in-frame clones and lacks some. The sample lists over a million clones; 75% to 85% were seen once. Sequencing input: memory CD4+ T cells from PBMCs. Subset: CD45RA-negative fraction. These receptors originate from a man aged 18 to 29 in good health. Some clones in this sample may be carry-over from other donors' samples.

This chain joins TRBV7-6 and TRBJ1-2, with 7 bases that match TRBD1. Germline V CDR1 and CDR2: SGHVS, FNYEAQ. CDR3 length: 11 amino acids. The CDR3 spells CAVQGKNGYTF. CDR3 DNA: TGTGCTGTACAGGGGAAGAATGGCTACACCTTC.

The rearrangement joins TRBV27 to TRBJ2-1; 7 positions agree with TRBD1. CDR1 is MNHEY, CDR2 SMNVEV, per germline (reference sequence). This CDR3 has 14 amino acids. Trimming at V came to 8 bases and at J to 3 bases, leaving 7 bases not matched to a gene. CDR3 DNA: TGTGCCAGCCGACGGACAGGACGCTACAATGAGCAGTTCTTC. It translates to CASRRTGRYNEQFF.

This rearrangement joins TRBV5-4 to TRBJ2-5; D is uncertain. The length of the CDR3 is 13 residues. V lost 4 bases and J lost 4, with 11 bases in between. Germline V gives CDR1 SGHNT, CDR2 YYREEE (reference sequence). CDR3 region: CASSPQIGETQYF. CDR3 DNA sequence: TGTGCCAGCAGCCCCCAAATCGGAGAGACCCAGTACTTC.

The chain links TRBV28 to TRBJ1-3; TRBD1 might be the D (6 bases). Germline V lookup: CDR1 MDHEN, CDR2 SYDVKM. This CDR3 has 16 amino acids. Trimming left V 5 bases short and J 0 bases short, with 14 bases between. The CDR3 DNA follows: TGTGCCAGCAGTGCCCCCAGGGGCCTCTCTGGAAACACCATATATTTT. Translated, it gives CASSAPRGLSGNTIYF.

Only a few counts were recorded for this clone. The CDR3 reads CASSLAMNTEAFF. CDR3 nucleotides: TGTGCCAGCAGCTTAGCGATGAACACTGAAGCTTTCTTT. The V call is TRBV7-9, the J call TRBJ1-1; no reliable D call. CDR1 SEHNR and CDR2 FQNEAQ come from the germline V gene (reference sequence). V was cut by 0 bases and J by 0 bases, with 2 bases left in between. The CDR3 totals 13 residues.

The genes are TRBV4-3 and TRBJ1-5, with 7 bases lining up with TRBD1. V dropped 4 bases and J dropped 1; count of bases not matched to a gene: 4. Germline CDR1 and CDR2: LGHNA and YSLEER. The CDR3 runs 15 residues. The CDR3 protein is CASSPRQGSNQPQHF. The CDR3 DNA reads TGCGCCAGCAGCCCACGACAGGGAAGCAATCAGCCCCAGCATTTT.

The chain couples TRBV4-1 to TRBJ1-5, with D possibly TRBD1 on 5 matching bases. V dropped 0 bases and J dropped 6 bases, with 12 bases sitting between them. The germline V gene encodes CDR1 MGHRA and CDR2 YSYEKL. The CDR3 runs to 15 residues. The CDR3 sequence is CASSQDRGGGQPQHF. In DNA form, the CDR3 reads TGCGCCAGCAGCCAAGATCGGGGGGGAGGTCAGCCCCAGCATTTT.

Worth noting for this clone: This could be a read error, since a much larger clone is one nucleotide away. The same CDR3 also results from other DNA sequences found in this sample. The chain couples TRBV11-2 to TRBJ2-5, with 11 bases lining up with TRBD2. There are 15 residues in the CDR3. V was clipped by 4 bases and J by 5 bases; unmatched bases: 6. The germline V gene encodes CDR1 SGHAT and CDR2 FQNNGV. DNA for the CDR3: TGTGCCAGCAGCTCCCTAGCGGGAGGAGGGGAGACCCAGTACTTC. It encodes CASSSLAGGGETQYF.

This clone was detected once. The V call is TRBV27, the J call TRBJ1-6, with 8 bases fitting TRBD1. This CDR3 contains 15 residues. Germline V lookup: CDR1 MNHEY, CDR2 SMNVEV (reference sequence). Germline trimming cut 6 bases from V and 7 bases from J; bases unmatched to any gene: 8. The CDR3 region is CASRGQGAQNSPLHF. For the CDR3, the DNA is TGTGCCAGCAGGGGGCAGGGGGCCCAGAATTCACCCCTCCACTTT.

V is TRBV9 and J is TRBJ2-5, with D unresolved. Trimming took off 2 bases at V and 3 bases at J, with 11 bases between the two ends. CDR3 size: 14 residues. Germline assignment: CDR1 SGDLS and CDR2 YYNGEE. The DNA for the CDR3 is TGTGCCAGCAGCGTCTCGGGCCGGGAAGAGACCCAGTACTTC. Its protein product is CASSVSGREETQYF.

This clone was observed a single time. The J gene is TRBJ2-3, the V gene TRBV25-1, with 7 bases lining up with TRBD2. The CDR3 is made up of 15 amino acids. The junction had 10 bases not matched to a gene; V was cut back by 7 bases and J by 3 bases. Germline CDR1 reads MGHDK; CDR2 reads SYGVNS. In DNA form, the CDR3 reads TGTGCCAGCAAAGAGGGCCGAGCGGGAACAGATACGCAGTATTTT. The encoded protein is CASKEGRAGTDTQYF.

The genes are TRBV10-2 and TRBJ2-7; 7 bases map to TRBD1. Germline V gene lookup returns CDR1 WSHSY and CDR2 SAAADI. J lost 3 bases, V lost 8 bases, and 28 bases had no gene match. This CDR3 contains 20 residues. This CDR3 reads CASFPLPKDREWFNIYEQYF. DNA of the CDR3: TGCGCCAGCTTCCCCCTCCCGAAAGACAGGGAATGGTTCAATATCTACGAGCAGTACTTC.

The chain has TRBV6-6 and TRBJ1-3; no reliable D call. Trimming pared 5 bases from V and 0 bases from J, leaving 11 bases between. The CDR3 runs to 15 residues. Germline CDR1 MNHNY, CDR2 SVGAGI (reference sequence). The CDR3 is CASSVAANSGNTIYF. CDR3 sequence (DNA): TGTGCCAGCAGTGTAGCAGCCAACTCTGGAAACACCATATATTTT.

V gene TRBV13 combines with J gene TRBJ2-3, with no clear D. There are 16 residues in the CDR3. The germline V gene encodes CDR1 PRHDT and CDR2 FYEKMQ (reference sequence). Trimming left V 2 bases short and J 2 bases short, with 14 bases between. The CDR3 nucleotides read TGTGCCAGCAGCTTACTTGACCGACGCCCCACAGATACGCAGTATTTT. This sequence encodes CASSLLDRRPTDTQYF.

DNA of the CDR3: TGTGCCACCAGCAGACTCCCCCCTACTAGCGGGATTGCAGATACGCAGTATTTT. Protein product: CATSRLPPTSGIADTQYF. This sequence joins TRBV15 and TRBJ2-3, with TRBD2 matching 10 bases. V lost 2 bases and J lost 4; bases outside the gene matches: 12. This CDR3 region has 18 residues. Germline CDR1 reads LNHNV; CDR2 reads YYDKDF (reference sequence).

This chain connects TRBV7-2 to TRBJ2-5; TRBD1 is a possible D gene (5 bases). Germline CDR1 reads SGHTA; CDR2 reads FQGNSA. Trimming took off 1 base at V and 5 bases at J, with 14 bases between the two ends. There are 15 residues in the CDR3. The CDR3 is CASSLVGPSGETQYF. DNA of the CDR3: TGTGCCAGCAGCTTAGTTGGACCGTCAGGGGAGACCCAGTACTTC.

The gene calls are TRBV5-4 and TRBJ2-7, with TRBD1 matching 7 bases. The germline V gene encodes CDR1 SGHNT and CDR2 YYREEE (reference sequence). The V and J ends lost 1 base and 2 bases, in that order; junction bases with no gene match: 9. There are 16 residues in the CDR3. This CDR3 is CASSLRSGGVTYEQYF. In DNA form, the CDR3 reads TGTGCCAGCAGCTTGCGGTCAGGGGGTGTTACCTACGAGCAGTACTTC.

The rearrangement links TRBV11-2 to TRBJ1-1, with 8 bases lining up with TRBD1. CDR3 length: 14 amino acids. Germline trimming cut 1 base from V and 5 bases from J; bases unmatched to any gene: 3. Per the germline V gene, CDR1 is SGHAT and CDR2 is FQNNGV. The CDR3 DNA follows: TGTGCCAGCAGCTTAGGGACAGGGTATACTGAAGCTTTCTTT. Translating gives CASSLGTGYTEAFF.

This chain links TRBV7-9 with TRBJ2-2; 14 nucleotides match TRBD2. The CDR3 is 17 residues long. Trimming at V came to 4 bases and at J to 8 bases, leaving 9 bases not matched to a gene. Germline V gene lookup returns CDR1 SEHNR and CDR2 FQNEAQ (reference sequence). The CDR3 is CASSSPGLAGEKGELFF. The CDR3 bases are TGTGCCAGCAGCTCCCCGGGACTAGCGGGAGAGAAAGGGGAGCTGTTTTTT.

V is TRBV6-5 and J is TRBJ2-4; 9 bases fit TRBD1. The CDR3 length is 15 residues. Germline CDR1 is MNHEY and CDR2 is SVGAGI. Losses at the gene ends were 1 base for V and 4 bases for J; bases not matched to a gene: 2. The CDR3 spells CASSYWDREKNIQYF. The CDR3 DNA reads TGTGCCAGCAGTTACTGGGACAGGGAGAAAAACATTCAGTACTTC.

The CDR3 nucleotides are TGTGCCAGCAGCTTCCCTAGCGGGAGGGGTGGGAATGAGCAGTTCTTC. Its protein product is CASSFPSGRGGNEQFF. The genes are TRBV7-2 and TRBJ2-1; 12 bases agree with TRBD2. CDR1 and CDR2 from the germline V gene are SGHTA and FQGNSA. V lost 3 bases and J lost 7; bases outside the gene matches: 7. CDR3 size: 16 residues.